A single sample is the source of the 19 T cell receptor beta chains below, sequenced in a study of blood T cells in healthy people across ages. Together with a sample-barcoded 5' primer, a J-beta primer mix was included in a second PCR lasting about 7 to 11 cycles. TCRdb used MiXCR to reprocess the 5' RACE reads, holding one entry per CDR3 protein. The sample lists roughly 2 million distinct CDR3 sequences; around half were seen once. Sequencing input: blood. The receptors come from a woman aged 40 to 50 in good health.

This sequence joins TRBV18 and TRBJ1-4, with 8 bases matching TRBD1. V was pared by 5 bases and J by 8 bases, with 10 bases of the junction left unmatched. The CDR3 totals 15 residues. Germline V CDR1 and CDR2: KGHSH, LQKENI. CDR3 in DNA: TGTGCCAGCTCAATCGGACAGGGACGTGGCGAAAAACTGTTTTTT. Amino acids: CASSIGQGRGEKLFF.

The genes are TRBV20-1 and TRBJ2-3, with D perhaps TRBD2 (5 bases). Trimming pared 0 bases from V and 3 bases from J, leaving 10 bases between. Looked up from germline, CDR1 is DFQATT and CDR2 is SNEGSKA (reference sequence). This CDR3 is built from 14 residues. This CDR3 is CSAREGVTTDTQYF. CDR3 bases: TGCAGTGCTAGAGAGGGAGTGACGACAGATACGCAGTATTTT.

The chain uses TRBV7-2 and TRBJ2-3; D unresolved. Trimming stripped 5 bases from V and 7 bases from J, with 10 bases between. Germline CDR1 SGHTA, CDR2 FQGNSA. The CDR3 contains 12 residues. The CDR3 DNA reads as TGTGCCAGCAGCCCAGGAGCCAATACGCAGTATTTT. It is translated as CASSPGANTQYF.

This chain uses TRBV12-3 or TRBV12-4 with TRBJ2-5, with D tentatively TRBD2 (6 bases). The CDR3 spans 15 residues. V was trimmed by 6 bases and J by 0 bases, leaving 14 bases between them. CDR3 coding DNA: TGTGCCAGCAGCCACGCCCGGGGGTACCAAGAGACCCAGTACTTC. Protein: CASSHARGYQETQYF.

This rearrangement joins TRBV20-1 to TRBJ2-5; D possibly corresponds to TRBD2 (5 bases). The CDR3 extends over 12 amino acids. The V end was cut by 2 bases, the J end by 5 bases, with 9 bases between. Looked up from germline, CDR1 is DFQATT and CDR2 is SNEGSKA (reference sequence). The CDR3 region is CSARTSAETQYF. The CDR3 DNA reads as TGCAGTGCTAGAACTAGTGCGGAGACCCAGTACTTC.

The chain recombines TRBV14 with TRBJ2-5; weak D call: TRBD1 (6 bases). V lost 4 bases and J 5 bases, leaving 14 bases between the germline ends. This CDR3 is built from 14 residues. CDR1 is SGHDN, CDR2 FVKESK, per germline. In nucleotides, the CDR3 is TGTGCCAGCAGCCCCTCCTACAGGGAGGAGACCCAGTACTTC. This gives the protein CASSPSYREETQYF.

The CDR3 nucleotides read TGTGCCAGCAGCTTAGGGGGGCTTCGGGGAGATACGCAGTATTTT. It yields the protein CASSLGGLRGDTQYF. The chain is built from TRBV11-1 and TRBJ2-3; tentatively, D is TRBD1 (6 bases). V dropped 1 base and J dropped 5 bases, with 13 bases sitting between them. From germline, CDR1 is SGHAT and CDR2 FQDESV (reference sequence). The length of the CDR3 is 15 residues.

A few counts support this clonotype. This rearrangement joins TRBV7-2 to TRBJ2-3, with D possibly being TRBD1 (7 bases). V lost 3 bases, J lost 6 bases, and 13 bases lay in between. Germline V lookup: CDR1 SGHTA, CDR2 FQGNSA. This CDR3 is 14 amino acids long. The DNA for the CDR3 is TGTGCCAGCAGCTTCAGGGGGGTGGCGGATACGCAGTATTTT. It translates to CASSFRGVADTQYF.

The chain combines TRBV7-2 with TRBJ2-1, with TRBD1 as a possible D gene (6 bases). Germline V gene lookup returns CDR1 SGHTA and CDR2 FQGNSA. V was shortened by 1 base and J by 0 bases, with 13 bases between the two germline ends. There are 17 residues in the CDR3. CDR3 DNA: TGTGCCAGCAGCTTAGAGGGGGTTGGATACTCCTACAATGAGCAGTTCTTC. Its protein is CASSLEGVGYSYNEQFF.

The chain couples TRBV20-1 to TRBJ2-7; tentative D call: TRBD2 (6 bases). In germline, CDR1 is DFQATT, CDR2 SNEGSKA (reference sequence). Between the trimmed V and J ends, which lost 3 bases and 7 bases, there was a span of 13 bases. This CDR3 region has 12 residues. The CDR3, as DNA: TGCAGTGCTAGTCGGGGGTCCGATGAGCAGTACTTC. Its translation is CSASRGSDEQYF.

This clonotype was counted only a few times. This chain joins TRBV6-5 and TRBJ2-3, with 7 bases that match TRBD1. The germline V gene encodes CDR1 MNHEY and CDR2 SVGAGI. CDR3 length: 14 residues. Trimming removed 5 bases from V and 4 bases from J; junction bases left unmatched: 6. This CDR3 is CASSHRDSSDTQYF. The DNA of the CDR3 is TGTGCCAGCAGTCACAGGGACAGTTCAGATACGCAGTATTTT.

This clonotype has just a few counts. The chain uses TRBV9 and TRBJ2-5, with D possibly being TRBD1 (6 bases). Germline V gene lookup returns CDR1 SGDLS and CDR2 YYNGEE. Trimming cost V 5 bases and J 2 bases, with 10 bases left between them. The CDR3 totals 13 residues. CDR3 coding DNA: TGTGCCAGCAGTGGACAGCCTCAAGAGACCCAGTACTTC. Translation gives CASSGQPQETQYF.

The chain uses TRBV27 and TRBJ2-7; no definite D call. V shed 0 bases and J shed 2 bases, with 14 bases lying between them. There are 16 residues in the CDR3. Germline V gives CDR1 MNHEY, CDR2 SMNVEV (reference sequence). This CDR3 is CASSLSLAKVTYEQYF. DNA for the CDR3: TGTGCCAGCAGTTTATCGCTGGCGAAGGTAACCTACGAGCAGTACTTC.

This sequence joins TRBV7-2 and TRBJ2-3; possibly TRBD2 for D (6 bases). Trimming stripped 3 bases from V and 2 bases from J, with 12 bases between. This CDR3 is built from 15 residues. The germline V gene encodes CDR1 SGHTA and CDR2 FQGNSA. The CDR3, as DNA: TGTGCCAGCAGCTTCGGCGGGGCCCTCACAGATACGCAGTATTTT. It specifies CASSFGGALTDTQYF. The whole variable domain, remainder taken from reference TRBV7-2 and TRBJ2-3, is GAGVSQSPSNKVTEKGKDVELRCDPISGHTALYWYRQSLGQGLEFLIYFQGNSAPDKSGLPSDRFSAERTGGSVSTLTIQRTQQEDSAVYLCASSFGGALTDTQYFGPGTRLTVL.

The chain combines TRBV20-1 with TRBJ1-2, with TRBD1 identical over 10 bases. Trimming took 6 bases from V and 7 from J; bases not matched to a gene: 8. Germline V gives CDR1 DFQATT, CDR2 SNEGSKA (reference sequence). This CDR3 is built from 13 residues. CDR3 residues: CSAGLRTGGGYTF. DNA of the CDR3: TGCAGTGCCGGACTTCGGACAGGGGGTGGCTACACCTTC.

This clonotype was seen a few times. V and J are TRBV7-8 and TRBJ2-7; weak D call: TRBD2 (6 bases). Trimming left V 5 bases short and J 1 base short, with 18 bases between. Germline lookup yields CDR1 SGHVS and CDR2 FQNEAQ. CDR3 length: 16 amino acids. The CDR3 bases are TGTGCCAGCAGCCCAACAGCCGGAGGGGTTTCCTACGAGCAGTACTTC. Translating gives CASSPTAGGVSYEQYF.

This clonotype was detected ten times or more. This rearrangement joins TRBV28 to TRBJ2-4, with TRBD1 matching 9 bases. Germline V gene sequence: CDR1 MDHEN, CDR2 SYDVKM. Trimming at V came to 5 bases and at J to 3 bases, leaving 8 bases not matched to a gene. This CDR3 is 16 amino acids long. CDR3 in DNA: TGTGCCAGCAGTCCATCCGGGACAGGGATCAAAAACATTCAGTACTTC. Protein sequence: CASSPSGTGIKNIQYF.

This clonotype has only a few counts. The rearrangement joins TRBV20-1 to TRBJ2-5, with 7 bases aligning to TRBD1. The DNA matches TRBJ2-7 better at its end, which makes the J call doubtful. CDR3 length equals 13 residues. CDR1 DFQATT and CDR2 SNEGSKA come from the germline V gene (reference sequence). The CDR3 nucleotides read TGCAGTGCTAGATTTAGGGGGCACTACGAGCAGTACTTC. Translation: CSARFRGHYEQYF.

This clonotype was counted between two and nine times. The V call is TRBV27, the J call TRBJ2-7; 12 bases are shared with TRBD2. Looked up from germline, CDR1 is MNHEY and CDR2 is SMNVEV (reference sequence). Unmatched junction bases numbered 4, after V lost 7 bases and J lost 3 bases. This CDR3 comprises 14 residues. The CDR3 reads CASKLAGGLYEQYF. In nucleotides, the CDR3 is TGTGCCAGCAAACTAGCGGGGGGCCTCTACGAGCAGTACTTC.